One sample yielded the 13 T cell receptor beta chains listed below, sequenced in a study of T cell responses to AZD1222 COVID-19 vaccine. Repertoires were generated with immunoSEQ multiplex PCR, while TCRdb's copy carries only in-frame clones and drops some. The table includes approximately 190,000 clones, around nine tenths detected once. The sample consisted of peripheral blood, taken 28 days after the second dose of the MenACWY control vaccine. The receptors derive from an adult who received the MenACWY meningococcal vaccine as a control.

The rearrangement uses TRBV3-1 (or the pseudogene TRBV3-2) and TRBJ1-1; no clear D. Trimming took 6 bases from V and 5 from J, leaving 19 bases between them. CDR3 size: 15 residues. CDR1 LGHDT and CDR2 YNNKEL come from the germline V gene (reference sequence). Here the CDR3 reads CASSQLGAARTEAFF. CDR3 nucleotide sequence: TGTGCCAGCAGTCAACTCGGAGCCGCTCGGACTGAAGCTTTCTTT.

The chain combines TRBV19 with TRBJ1-1; 8 bases are a match to TRBD1. The CDR3 loop spans 15 amino acids. The trim removed 5 bases at V and 6 bases at J, leaving 11 bases unmatched. Per germline, CDR1 LNHDA and CDR2 SQIVND (reference sequence). DNA for the CDR3: TGTGCCAGTAGTCCCCAACTTGGACAGGGCCCTGAAGCTTTCTTT. Translating it yields CASSPQLGQGPEAFF.

The gene calls are TRBV3-1 (or the pseudogene TRBV3-2) and TRBJ1-3, with 7 bases fitting TRBD1. This CDR3 has 17 amino acids. Germline V gives CDR1 LGHDT, CDR2 YNNKEL (reference sequence). The junction had 5 bases not matched to a gene; V was cut back by 0 bases and J by 0 bases. This CDR3 reads CASSQDDRVLSGNTIYF. The DNA of the CDR3 is TGTGCCAGCAGCCAAGACGACAGGGTTCTCTCTGGAAACACCATATATTTT.

The rearrangement joins TRBV28 to TRBJ1-1, with TRBD1 matching over 9 bases. Trimming removed 5 bases from V and 8 bases from J; junction bases left unmatched: 3. The CDR3 has 12 residues. Looked up from germline, CDR1 is MDHEN and CDR2 is SYDVKM. The chain's CDR3 is CASSRTGAEAFF. CDR3 bases: TGTGCCAGCAGTAGGACAGGGGCCGAAGCTTTCTTT.

The chain is built from TRBV20-1 and TRBJ2-1, with D hard to call. Between the trimmed V and J ends, which lost 3 bases and 6 bases, there was a span of 6 bases. Germline values: CDR1 DFQATT, CDR2 SNEGSKA (reference sequence). CDR3 size: 11 residues. This CDR3 reads CSASGANEQFF. CDR3 nucleotides: TGCAGTGCTAGCGGTGCCAATGAGCAGTTCTTC.

This clone was picked up a small number of times. The chain couples TRBV11-2 to TRBJ1-5; 9 bases agree with TRBD1. Per the germline V gene, CDR1 is SGHAT and CDR2 is FQNNGV. This CDR3 spans 16 amino acids. V lost 2 bases to trimming and J lost 2 bases; unmatched junction nucleotides: 4. Here the CDR3 DNA reads TGTGCCAGCAGCTTATCACAGGGGGCTGGCAATCAGCCCCAGCATTTT. Amino acids: CASSLSQGAGNQPQHF.

The gene calls are TRBV13 and TRBJ2-3; 10 bases match TRBD2. Germline loops: CDR1 PRHDT, CDR2 FYEKMQ (reference sequence). The CDR3 covers 16 residues. The trim removed 5 bases at V and 6 bases at J, leaving 11 bases unmatched. The CDR3 here is CASSQMTSGLGDTQYF. CDR3 bases: TGTGCCAGCAGCCAAATGACTAGCGGGTTAGGGGATACGCAGTATTTT.

The rearrangement joins TRBV19 to TRBJ1-5, with D unresolved. Trimming took 5 bases from V and 7 from J, leaving 9 bases between them. CDR1 is LNHDA and CDR2 is SQIVND in the germline V gene (reference sequence). The CDR3 has 12 amino acids. This chain's CDR3 is CASSSRPQPQHF. DNA for the CDR3: TGTGCCAGTAGTTCCAGGCCCCAGCCCCAGCATTTT.

The chain recombines TRBV5-1 with TRBJ2-4, with D perhaps TRBD1 or TRBD2 (5 bases each). Trimming took 0 bases from V and 0 from J, leaving 10 bases between them. This CDR3 has 16 amino acids. Germline CDR1 SGHRS, CDR2 YFSETQ. The CDR3 nucleotides are TGCGCCAGCAGCTTGGCCGAGGGGTTAGCCAAAAACATTCAGTACTTC. Its translation: CASSLAEGLAKNIQYF.

The genes are TRBV7-9 and TRBJ2-7; 7 positions match TRBD1. CDR3 length: 16 amino acids. V lost 5 bases, J lost 2 bases, and 12 bases stayed unmatched. Germline V gives CDR1 SEHNR, CDR2 FQNEAQ (reference sequence). CDR3: CASSPGERGLPYEQYF. The CDR3 DNA reads as TGTGCCAGCAGCCCAGGCGAAAGGGGGCTTCCCTACGAGCAGTACTTC.

The J gene is TRBJ1-3, the V gene TRBV30; D might be TRBD1 (5 bases). The germline V gene has CDR1 GTSNPN and CDR2 SVGIG (reference sequence). V dropped 4 bases and J dropped 0 bases, with 13 bases sitting between them. The CDR3 length is 15 residues. CDR3 sequence: CAWTPIGASGNTIYF. DNA for the CDR3: TGTGCCTGGACCCCCATCGGGGCCTCTGGAAACACCATATATTTT.

The count of this clone is one. CDR3 DNA sequence: TGTGCCAGCAGCCTATCCTTAGCGGGGGGCACAGATACGCAGTATTTT. This sequence encodes CASSLSLAGGTDTQYF. This chain connects TRBV7-2 to TRBJ2-3; 9 positions match TRBD2. Germline assignment: CDR1 SGHTA and CDR2 FQGNSA. The CDR3 length is 16 residues. Germline trimming cut 5 bases from V and 1 base from J; bases unmatched to any gene: 7.

The J gene is TRBJ1-5, the V gene TRBV6-2 or TRBV6-3; no firm D call. V lost 5 bases, J lost 3 bases, and 8 bases lay in between. This CDR3 comprises 13 residues. Germline CDR1 MNHEY, CDR2 SVGEGT. The CDR3 DNA follows: TGTGCCAGCAGTGCGCAGTCCAATCAGCCCCAGCATTTT. It is translated as CASSAQSNQPQHF.